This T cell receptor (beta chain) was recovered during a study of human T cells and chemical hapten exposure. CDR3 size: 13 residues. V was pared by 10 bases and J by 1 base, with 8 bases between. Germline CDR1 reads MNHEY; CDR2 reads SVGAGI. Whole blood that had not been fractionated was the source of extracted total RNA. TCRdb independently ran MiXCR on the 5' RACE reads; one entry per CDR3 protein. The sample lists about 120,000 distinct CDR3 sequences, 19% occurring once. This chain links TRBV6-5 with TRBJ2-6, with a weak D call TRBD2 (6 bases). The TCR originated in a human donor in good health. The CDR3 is CATRGSGANVLTF. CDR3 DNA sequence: TGTGCCACGCGGGGTTCTGGGGCCAACGTCCTGACTTTC.